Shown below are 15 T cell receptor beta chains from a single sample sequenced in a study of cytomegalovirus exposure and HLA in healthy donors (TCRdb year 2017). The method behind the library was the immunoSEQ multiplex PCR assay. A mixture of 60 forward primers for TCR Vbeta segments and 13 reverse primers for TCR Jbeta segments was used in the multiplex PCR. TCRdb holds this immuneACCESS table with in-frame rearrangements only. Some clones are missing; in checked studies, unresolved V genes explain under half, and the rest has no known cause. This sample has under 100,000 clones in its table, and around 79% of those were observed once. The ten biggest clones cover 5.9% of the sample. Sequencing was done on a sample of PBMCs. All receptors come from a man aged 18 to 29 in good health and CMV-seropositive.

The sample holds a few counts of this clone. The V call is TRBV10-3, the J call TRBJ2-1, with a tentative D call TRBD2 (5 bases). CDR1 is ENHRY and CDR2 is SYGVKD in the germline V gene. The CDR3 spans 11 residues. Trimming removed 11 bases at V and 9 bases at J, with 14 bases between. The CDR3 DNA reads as TGTGCCTCGCTCGGGGTGGGTGAGCAGTTCTTC. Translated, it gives CASLGVGEQFF.

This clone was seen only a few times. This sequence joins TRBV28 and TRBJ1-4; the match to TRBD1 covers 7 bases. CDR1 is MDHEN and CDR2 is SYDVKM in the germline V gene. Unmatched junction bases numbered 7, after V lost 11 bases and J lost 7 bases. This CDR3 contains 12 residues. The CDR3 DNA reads TGTGCCGGCCAGGGGGTGGGTGAAAAACTGTTTTTT. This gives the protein CAGQGVGEKLFF.

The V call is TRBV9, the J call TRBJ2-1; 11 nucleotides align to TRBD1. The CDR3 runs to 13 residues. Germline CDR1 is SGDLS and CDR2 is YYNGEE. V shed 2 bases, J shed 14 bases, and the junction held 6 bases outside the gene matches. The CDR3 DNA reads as TGTGCCAGCAGCGTTCTGGACAGGGGGCCTAAGTTCTTC. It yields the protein CASSVLDRGPKFF.

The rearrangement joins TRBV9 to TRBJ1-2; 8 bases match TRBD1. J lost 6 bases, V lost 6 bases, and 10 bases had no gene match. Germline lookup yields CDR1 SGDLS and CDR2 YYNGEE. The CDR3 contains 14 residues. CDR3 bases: TGTGCCAGCACCGGACAGGGCCCATCGAATGGCTACACCTTC. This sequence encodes CASTGQGPSNGYTF. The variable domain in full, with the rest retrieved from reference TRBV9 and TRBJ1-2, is DSGVTQTPKHLITATGQRVTLRCSPRSGDLSVYWYQQSLDQGLQFLIQYYNGEERAKGNILERFSAQQFPDLHSELNLSSLELGDSALYFCASTGQGPSNGYTFGSGTRLTVV.

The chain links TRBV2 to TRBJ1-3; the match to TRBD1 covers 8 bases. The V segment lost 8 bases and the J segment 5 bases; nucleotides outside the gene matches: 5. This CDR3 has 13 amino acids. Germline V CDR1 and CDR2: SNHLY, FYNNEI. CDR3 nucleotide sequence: TGTGCCAGCCACACAGGGGGTCGAAACACCATATATTTT. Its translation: CASHTGGRNTIYF.

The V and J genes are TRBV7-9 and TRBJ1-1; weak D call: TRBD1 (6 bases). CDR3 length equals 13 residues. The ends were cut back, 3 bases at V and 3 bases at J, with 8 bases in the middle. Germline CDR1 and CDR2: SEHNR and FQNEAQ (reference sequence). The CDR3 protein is CASSFGQYTEAFF. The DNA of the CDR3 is TGTGCCAGCAGCTTTGGACAGTACACTGAAGCTTTCTTT.

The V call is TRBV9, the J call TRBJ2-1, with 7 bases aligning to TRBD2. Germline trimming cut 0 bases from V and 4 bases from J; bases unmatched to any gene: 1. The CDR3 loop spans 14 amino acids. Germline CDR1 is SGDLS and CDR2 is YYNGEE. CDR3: CASSVGGLYNEQFF. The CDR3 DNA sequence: TGTGCCAGCAGCGTAGGGGGACTATACAATGAGCAGTTCTTC.

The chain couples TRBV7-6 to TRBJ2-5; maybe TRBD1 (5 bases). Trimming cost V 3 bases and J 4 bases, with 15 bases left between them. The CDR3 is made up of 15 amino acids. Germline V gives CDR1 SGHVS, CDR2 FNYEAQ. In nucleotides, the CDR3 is TGTGCCAGCAGCTTTGGCGCAGGGAATAGAGAGACCCAGTACTTC. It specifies CASSFGAGNRETQYF.

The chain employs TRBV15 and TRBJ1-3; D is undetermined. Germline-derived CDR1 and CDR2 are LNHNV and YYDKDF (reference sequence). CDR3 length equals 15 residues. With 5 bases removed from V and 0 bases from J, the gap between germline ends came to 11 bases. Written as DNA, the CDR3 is TGTGCCACCAGCCTCCGGGAAAGCTCTGGAAACACCATATATTTT. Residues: CATSLRESSGNTIYF.

CDR3 protein: CASSRTDRLYEQYF. DNA for the CDR3: TGTGCCAGCTCACGGACCGACAGGCTGTACGAGCAGTACTTC. The chain couples TRBV18 to TRBJ2-7; a weak D match, TRBD1 (6 bases). Germline V gives CDR1 KGHSH, CDR2 LQKENI. Trimming pared 4 bases from V and 4 bases from J, leaving 14 bases between. This CDR3 contains 14 residues.

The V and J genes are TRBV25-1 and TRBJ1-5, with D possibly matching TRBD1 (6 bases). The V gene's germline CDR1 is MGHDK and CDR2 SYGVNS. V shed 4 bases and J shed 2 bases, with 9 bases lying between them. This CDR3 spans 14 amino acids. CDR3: CASSGRGGNQPQHF. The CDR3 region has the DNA TGTGCCAGCAGTGGCAGGGGTGGCAATCAGCCCCAGCATTTT.

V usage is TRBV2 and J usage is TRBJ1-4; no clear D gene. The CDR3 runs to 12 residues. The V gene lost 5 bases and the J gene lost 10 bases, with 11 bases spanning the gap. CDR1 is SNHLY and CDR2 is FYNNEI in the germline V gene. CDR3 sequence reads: CASSIRTPKLFF. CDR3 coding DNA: TGTGCCAGCAGTATTCGGACTCCAAAACTGTTTTTT.

CDR3 in DNA: TGTGCCAGCAGACTTAGCGGGAGCGCCGGCGAGCAGTACTTC. The encoded protein is CASRLSGSAGEQYF. The V call is TRBV7-8, the J call TRBJ2-7; 9 nucleotides match TRBD2. This CDR3 is 14 amino acids long. V lost 6 bases to trimming and J lost 6 bases; unmatched junction nucleotides: 9. The V gene's germline CDR1 is SGHVS and CDR2 FQNEAQ. Filled out from reference TRBV7-8 and TRBJ2-7, the complete variable domain reads GAGVSQSPRYKVAKRGQDVALRCDPISGHVSLFWYQQALGQGPEFLTYFQNEAQLDKSGLPSDRFFAERPEGSVSTLKIQRTQQEDSAVYLCASRLSGSAGEQYFGPGTRLTVT.

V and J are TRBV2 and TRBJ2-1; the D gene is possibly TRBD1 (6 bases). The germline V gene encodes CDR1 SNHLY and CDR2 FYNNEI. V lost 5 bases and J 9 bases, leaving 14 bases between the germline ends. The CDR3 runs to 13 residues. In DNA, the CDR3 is TGTGCCAGCAGTCGAACAGGGAAGGGTGAGCAGTTCTTC. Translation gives CASSRTGKGEQFF.

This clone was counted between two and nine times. The CDR3 loop is CASSRRTANTGELFF. The DNA for the CDR3 is TGCGCCAGCAGCCGCAGGACAGCAAACACCGGGGAGCTGTTTTTT. V is TRBV5-1 and J is TRBJ2-2; TRBD1 might be the D (6 bases). The V end lost 4 bases, the J end lost 2 bases, and 12 bases lay between the germline ends. The CDR3 has 15 amino acids. From germline, CDR1 is SGHRS and CDR2 YFSETQ. Full variable domain (rest looked up from reference TRBV5-1 and TRBJ2-2): KAGVTQTPRYLIKTRGQQVTLSCSPISGHRSVSWYQQTPGQGLQFLFEYFSETQRNKGNFPGRFSGRQFSNSRSEMNVSTLELGDSALYLCASSRRTANTGELFFGEGSRLTVL.